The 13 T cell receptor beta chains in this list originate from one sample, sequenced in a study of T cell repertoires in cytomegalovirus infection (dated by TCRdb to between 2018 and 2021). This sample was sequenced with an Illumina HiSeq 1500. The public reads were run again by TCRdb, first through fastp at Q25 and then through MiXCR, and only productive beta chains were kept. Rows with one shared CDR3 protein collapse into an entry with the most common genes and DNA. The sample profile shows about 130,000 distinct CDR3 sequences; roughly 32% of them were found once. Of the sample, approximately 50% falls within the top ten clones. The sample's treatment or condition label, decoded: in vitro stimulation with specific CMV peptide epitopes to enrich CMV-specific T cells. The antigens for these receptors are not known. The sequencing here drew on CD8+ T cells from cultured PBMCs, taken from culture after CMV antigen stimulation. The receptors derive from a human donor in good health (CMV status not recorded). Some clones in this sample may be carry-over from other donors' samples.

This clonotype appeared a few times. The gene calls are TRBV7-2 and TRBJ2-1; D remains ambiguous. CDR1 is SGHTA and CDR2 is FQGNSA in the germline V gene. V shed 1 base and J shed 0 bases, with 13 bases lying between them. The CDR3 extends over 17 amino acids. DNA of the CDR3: TGTGCCAGCAGCTTAGGGGCAGGTAAGAGCTCCTACAATGAGCAGTTCTTC. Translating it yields CASSLGAGKSSYNEQFF.

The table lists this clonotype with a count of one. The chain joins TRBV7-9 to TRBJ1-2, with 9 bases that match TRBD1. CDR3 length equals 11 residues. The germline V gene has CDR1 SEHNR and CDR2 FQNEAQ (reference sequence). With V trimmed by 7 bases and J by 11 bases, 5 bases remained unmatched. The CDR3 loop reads CASNPDRGYTF. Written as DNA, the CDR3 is TGTGCCAGCAACCCTGACAGGGGGTACACCTTC.

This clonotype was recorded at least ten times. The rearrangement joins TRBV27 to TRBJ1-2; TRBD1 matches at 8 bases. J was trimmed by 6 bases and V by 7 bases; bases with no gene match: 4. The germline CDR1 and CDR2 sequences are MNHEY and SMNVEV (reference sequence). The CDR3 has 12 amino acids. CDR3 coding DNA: TGTGCCAGCAAAGACAGGGGAGATGGCTACACCTTC. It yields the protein CASKDRGDGYTF.

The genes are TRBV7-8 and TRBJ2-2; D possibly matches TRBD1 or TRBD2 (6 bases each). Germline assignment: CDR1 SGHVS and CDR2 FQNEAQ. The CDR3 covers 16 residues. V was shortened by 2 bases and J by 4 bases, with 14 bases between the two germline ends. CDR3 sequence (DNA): TGTGCCAGCAGCTTATCTCGGGGGCGAGGCACCGGGGAGCTGTTTTTT. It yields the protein CASSLSRGRGTGELFF.

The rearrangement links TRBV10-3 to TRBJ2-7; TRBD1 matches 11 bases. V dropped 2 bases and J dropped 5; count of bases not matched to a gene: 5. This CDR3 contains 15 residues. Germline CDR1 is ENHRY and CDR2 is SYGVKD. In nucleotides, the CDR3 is TGTGCCATCAGTGAGCCCGGGACAGGGGGAAACGAGCAGTACTTC. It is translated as CAISEPGTGGNEQYF.

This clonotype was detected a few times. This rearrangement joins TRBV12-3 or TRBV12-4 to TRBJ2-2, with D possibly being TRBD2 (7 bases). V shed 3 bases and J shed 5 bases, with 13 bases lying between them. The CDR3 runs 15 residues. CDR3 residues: CASSFGGARTGELFF. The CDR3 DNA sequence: TGTGCCAGCAGTTTTGGGGGGGCCAGGACCGGGGAGCTGTTTTTT.

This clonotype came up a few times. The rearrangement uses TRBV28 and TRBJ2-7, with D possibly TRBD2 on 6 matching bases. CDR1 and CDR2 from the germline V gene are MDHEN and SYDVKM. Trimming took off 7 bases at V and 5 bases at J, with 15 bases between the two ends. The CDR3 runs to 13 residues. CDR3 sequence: CASISRGYHEQYF. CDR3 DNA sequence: TGTGCCAGCATCTCACGGGGGTACCACGAGCAGTACTTC.

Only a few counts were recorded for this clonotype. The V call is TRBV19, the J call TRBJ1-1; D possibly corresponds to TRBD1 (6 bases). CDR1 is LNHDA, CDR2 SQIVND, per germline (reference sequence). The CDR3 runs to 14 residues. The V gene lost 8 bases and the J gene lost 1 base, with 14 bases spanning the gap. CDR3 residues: CASRRGQQNTEAFF. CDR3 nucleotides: TGTGCCAGTCGGAGGGGACAACAGAACACTGAAGCTTTCTTT.

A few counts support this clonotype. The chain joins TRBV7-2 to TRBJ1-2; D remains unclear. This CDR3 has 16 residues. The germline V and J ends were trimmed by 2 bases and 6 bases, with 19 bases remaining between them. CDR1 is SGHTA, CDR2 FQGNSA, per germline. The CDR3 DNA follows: TGTGCCAGCAGCTTAACGGTGATCGCGGGTTTTGATGGCTACACCTTC. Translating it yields CASSLTVIAGFDGYTF.

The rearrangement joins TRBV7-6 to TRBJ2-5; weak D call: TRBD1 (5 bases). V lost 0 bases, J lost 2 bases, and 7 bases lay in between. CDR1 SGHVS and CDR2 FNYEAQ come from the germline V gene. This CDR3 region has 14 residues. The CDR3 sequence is CASSLAAGQETQYF. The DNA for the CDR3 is TGTGCCAGCAGCTTAGCTGCAGGGCAAGAGACCCAGTACTTC.

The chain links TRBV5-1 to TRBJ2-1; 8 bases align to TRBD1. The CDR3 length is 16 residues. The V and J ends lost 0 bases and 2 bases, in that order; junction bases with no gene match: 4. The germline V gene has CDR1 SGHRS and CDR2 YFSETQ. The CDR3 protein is CASSLGTGKAYNEQFF. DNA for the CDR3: TGCGCCAGCAGCTTGGGGACAGGGAAAGCCTACAATGAGCAGTTCTTC.

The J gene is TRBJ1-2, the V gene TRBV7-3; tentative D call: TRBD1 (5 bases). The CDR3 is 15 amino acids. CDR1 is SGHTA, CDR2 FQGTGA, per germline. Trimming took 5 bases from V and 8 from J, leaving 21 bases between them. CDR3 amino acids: CASSPTGYLGDGYTF. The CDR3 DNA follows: TGTGCCAGCAGCCCCACCGGTTATTTAGGGGACGGCTACACCTTC.

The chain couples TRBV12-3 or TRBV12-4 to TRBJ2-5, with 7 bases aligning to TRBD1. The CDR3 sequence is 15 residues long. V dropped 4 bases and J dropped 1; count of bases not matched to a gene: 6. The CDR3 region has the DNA TGTGCCAGCAGTTCCTCGACAGGGTTCCAAGAGACCCAGTACTTC. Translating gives CASSSSTGFQETQYF.